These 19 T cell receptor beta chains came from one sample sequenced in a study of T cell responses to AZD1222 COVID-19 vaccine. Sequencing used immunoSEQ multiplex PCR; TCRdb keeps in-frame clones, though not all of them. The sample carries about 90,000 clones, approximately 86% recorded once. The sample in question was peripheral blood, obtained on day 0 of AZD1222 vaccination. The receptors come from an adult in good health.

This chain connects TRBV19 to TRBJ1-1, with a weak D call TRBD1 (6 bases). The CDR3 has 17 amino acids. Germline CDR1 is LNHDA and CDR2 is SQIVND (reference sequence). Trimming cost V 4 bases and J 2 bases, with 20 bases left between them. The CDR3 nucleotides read TGTGCCAGTAGTACAAACCGCCCAGGGGCCCAAAACACTGAAGCTTTCTTT. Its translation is CASSTNRPGAQNTEAFF.

CDR3 sequence: CASSVAGGPYNEQFF. For the CDR3, the DNA is TGTGCCAGTAGTGTAGCGGGAGGACCCTACAATGAGCAGTTCTTC. The chain combines TRBV19 with TRBJ2-1; 10 bases fit TRBD2. V lost 5 bases, J lost 2 bases, and 3 bases stayed unmatched. The CDR3 runs to 15 residues. Germline assignment: CDR1 LNHDA and CDR2 SQIVND (reference sequence).

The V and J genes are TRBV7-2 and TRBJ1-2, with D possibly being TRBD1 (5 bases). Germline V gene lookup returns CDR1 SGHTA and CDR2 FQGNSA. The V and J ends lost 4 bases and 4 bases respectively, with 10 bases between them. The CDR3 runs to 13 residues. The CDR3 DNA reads TGTGCCAGCAGCTCAGGGATCTTCTATGGCTACACCTTC. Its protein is CASSSGIFYGYTF.

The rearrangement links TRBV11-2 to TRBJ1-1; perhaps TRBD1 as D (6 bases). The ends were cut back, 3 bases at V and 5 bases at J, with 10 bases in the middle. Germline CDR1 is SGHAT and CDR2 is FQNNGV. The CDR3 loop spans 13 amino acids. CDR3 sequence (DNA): TGTGCCAGCAGCTTGAGGGGGGCTACTGAAGCTTTCTTT. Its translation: CASSLRGATEAFF.

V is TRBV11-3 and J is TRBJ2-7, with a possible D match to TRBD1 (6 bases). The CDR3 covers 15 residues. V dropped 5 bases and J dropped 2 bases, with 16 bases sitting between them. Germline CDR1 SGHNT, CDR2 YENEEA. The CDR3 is CASSPPSGATYEQYF. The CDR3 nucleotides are TGTGCCAGCAGCCCGCCGTCAGGGGCTACCTACGAGCAGTACTTC.

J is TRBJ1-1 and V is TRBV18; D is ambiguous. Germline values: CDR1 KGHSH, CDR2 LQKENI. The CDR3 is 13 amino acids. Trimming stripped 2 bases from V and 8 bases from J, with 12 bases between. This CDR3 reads CASSPVSIHEAFF. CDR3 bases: TGTGCCAGCTCACCAGTATCCATCCACGAAGCTTTCTTT.

CDR3: CATSRDGGPNPTGELFF. The CDR3 DNA follows: TGTGCCACCAGCAGAGATGGGGGACCCAATCCCACCGGGGAGCTGTTTTTT. J is TRBJ2-2 and V is TRBV15; D is tentatively TRBD1 or TRBD2 (5 bases each). Germline V gene lookup returns CDR1 LNHNV and CDR2 YYDKDF (reference sequence). This CDR3 has 17 amino acids. The V end was cut by 0 bases, the J end by 4 bases, with 15 bases between. Complete variable domain (other parts from reference TRBV15 and TRBJ2-2): DAMVIQNPRYQVTQFGKPVTLSCSQTLNHNVMYWYQQKSSQAPKLLFHYYDKDFNNEADTPDNFQSRRPNTSFCFLDIRSPGLGDTAMYLCATSRDGGPNPTGELFFGEGSRLTVL.

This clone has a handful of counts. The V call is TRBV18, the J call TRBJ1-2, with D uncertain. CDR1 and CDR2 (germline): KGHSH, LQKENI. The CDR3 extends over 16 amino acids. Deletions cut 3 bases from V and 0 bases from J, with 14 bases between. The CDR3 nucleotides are TGTGCCAGCTCACCGTATCAAGACGGAGCTAACTATGGCTACACCTTC. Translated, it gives CASSPYQDGANYGYTF.

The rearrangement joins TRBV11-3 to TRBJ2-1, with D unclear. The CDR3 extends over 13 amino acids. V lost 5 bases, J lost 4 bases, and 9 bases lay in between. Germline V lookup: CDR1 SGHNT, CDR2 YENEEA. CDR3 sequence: CASSRGGYNEQFF. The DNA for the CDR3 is TGTGCCAGCAGCCGTGGTGGGTACAATGAGCAGTTCTTC.

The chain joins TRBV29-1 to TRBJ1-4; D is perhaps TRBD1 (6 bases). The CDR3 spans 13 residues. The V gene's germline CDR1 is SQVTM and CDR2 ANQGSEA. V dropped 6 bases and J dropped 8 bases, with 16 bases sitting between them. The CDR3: CSVRLRGEEKLFF. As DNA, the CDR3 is TGCAGCGTCCGGTTGAGGGGGGAGGAAAAACTGTTTTTT.

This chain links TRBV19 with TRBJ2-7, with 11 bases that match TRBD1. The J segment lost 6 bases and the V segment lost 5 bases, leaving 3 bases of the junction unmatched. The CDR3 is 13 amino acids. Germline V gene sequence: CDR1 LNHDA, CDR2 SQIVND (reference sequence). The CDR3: CASSAGTGGEQYF. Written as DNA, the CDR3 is TGTGCCAGTAGTGCCGGGACAGGGGGCGAGCAGTACTTC.

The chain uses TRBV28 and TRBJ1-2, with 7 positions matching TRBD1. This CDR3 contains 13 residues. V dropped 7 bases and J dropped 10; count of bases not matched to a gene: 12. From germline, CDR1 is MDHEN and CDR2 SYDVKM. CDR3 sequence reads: CASTMGQPADYTF. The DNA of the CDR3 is TGTGCCAGCACTATGGGACAGCCCGCCGACTACACCTTC.

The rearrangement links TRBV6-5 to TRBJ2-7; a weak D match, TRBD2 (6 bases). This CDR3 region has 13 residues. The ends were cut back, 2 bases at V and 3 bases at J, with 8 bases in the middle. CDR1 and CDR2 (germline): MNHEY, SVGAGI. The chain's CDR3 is CASSYRLDYEQYF. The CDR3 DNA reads TGTGCCAGCAGTTACAGACTAGACTACGAGCAGTACTTC.

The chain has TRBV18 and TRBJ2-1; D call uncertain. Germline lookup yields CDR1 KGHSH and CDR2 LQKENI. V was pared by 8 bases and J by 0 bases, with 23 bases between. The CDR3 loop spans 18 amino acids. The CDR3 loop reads CASQLRRPTLTSYNEQFF. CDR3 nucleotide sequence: TGTGCCAGCCAACTCAGGAGACCAACCCTAACCTCCTACAATGAGCAGTTCTTC.

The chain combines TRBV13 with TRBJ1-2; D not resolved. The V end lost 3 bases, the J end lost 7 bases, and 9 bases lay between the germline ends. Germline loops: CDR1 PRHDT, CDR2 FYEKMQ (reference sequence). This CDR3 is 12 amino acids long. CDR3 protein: CASSFDAGGYTF. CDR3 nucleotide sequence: TGTGCCAGCAGCTTCGATGCGGGTGGCTACACCTTC.

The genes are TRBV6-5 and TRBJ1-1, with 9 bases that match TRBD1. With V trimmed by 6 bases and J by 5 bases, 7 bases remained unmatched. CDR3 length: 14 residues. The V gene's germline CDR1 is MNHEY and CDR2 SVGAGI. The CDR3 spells CASSHRGLGTEAFF. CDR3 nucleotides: TGTGCCAGCAGCCACAGGGGGCTGGGGACTGAAGCTTTCTTT.

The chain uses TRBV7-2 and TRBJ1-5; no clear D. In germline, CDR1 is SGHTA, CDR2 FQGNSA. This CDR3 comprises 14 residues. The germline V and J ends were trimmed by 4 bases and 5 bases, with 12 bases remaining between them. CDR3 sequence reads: CASSYRALDQPQHF. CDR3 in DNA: TGTGCCAGCAGCTACCGGGCCCTAGATCAGCCCCAGCATTTT.

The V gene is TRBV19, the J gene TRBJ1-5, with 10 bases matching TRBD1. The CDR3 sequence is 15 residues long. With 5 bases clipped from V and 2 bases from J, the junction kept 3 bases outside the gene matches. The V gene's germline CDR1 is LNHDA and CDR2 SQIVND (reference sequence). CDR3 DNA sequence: TGTGCCAGTAGTTTGGGGACAGGGGGCAATCAGCCCCAGCATTTT. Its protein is CASSLGTGGNQPQHF.

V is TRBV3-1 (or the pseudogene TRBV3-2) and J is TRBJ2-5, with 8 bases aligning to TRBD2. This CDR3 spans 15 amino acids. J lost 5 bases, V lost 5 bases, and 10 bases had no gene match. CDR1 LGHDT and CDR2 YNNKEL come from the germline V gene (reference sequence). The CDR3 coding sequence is TGTGCCAGCAGCAATCCGGGACTAGGGGGGGAGACCCAGTACTTC. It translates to CASSNPGLGGETQYF.